A single sample gave rise to the 9 T cell receptor beta chains below, sequenced in a study of STAT3 mutations in large granular lymphocyte leukemia (dated by TCRdb to the late 2010s). The paper's findings and limits, for the study overall: At least one immunodominant TCRbeta clonotype was identified in every T-LGLL patient, and multiple immunodominant subclonotypes were identified in about half of the T-LGLL patients.

The method was the immunoSEQ multiplex PCR assay. The immuneACCESS repertoire file appears here via TCRdb, limited to in-frame rearrangements. These files lack a portion of the clones; in checked studies, under half of the deficit traces to unresolved V genes, and the cause of the others is not known. The sample data list around 12,000 clones, and approximately 84% of these were observed just once. Of the sample, about 51% is held by the ten largest clones. These receptors have no identified antigens. The specimen sequenced was peripheral blood mononuclear cells. These receptors were collected from a man aged 55 to 70 with T-cell large granular lymphocyte leukemia. Some clones in this sample may be carry-over from other donors' samples. The age is the age at diagnosis.

This rearrangement joins TRBV2 to TRBJ2-5, with D perhaps assigned TRBD1 or TRBD2 (5 bases each). Trimming cost V 4 bases and J 7 bases, with 13 bases left between them. CDR1 is SNHLY, CDR2 FYNNEI, per germline. The CDR3 is 13 amino acids. DNA for the CDR3: TGTGCCAGCAGTGGGGACGTCGAGGGGACCCAGTACTTC. This translates into CASSGDVEGTQYF.

The rearrangement uses TRBV5-1 and TRBJ2-7, with 7 nucleotides matching TRBD2. Trimming removed 0 bases from V and 5 bases from J; junction bases left unmatched: 5. Germline V lookup: CDR1 SGHRS, CDR2 YFSETQ. The CDR3 sequence is 14 residues long. CDR3 nucleotides: TGCGCCAGCAGCTTGGTTTTGGGGGGGAACGAGCAGTACTTC. As protein: CASSLVLGGNEQYF.

The genes are TRBV11-1 and TRBJ2-2; unclear D gene. This CDR3 is built from 13 residues. Per the germline V gene, CDR1 is SGHAT and CDR2 is FQDESV (reference sequence). V lost 3 bases and J lost 2, with 4 bases in between. The CDR3 is CASSLINTGELFF. Written as DNA, the CDR3 is TGTGCCAGCAGCTTGATTAACACCGGGGAGCTGTTTTTT.

The V call is TRBV4-2, the J call TRBJ2-7, with a possible D match to TRBD2 (5 bases). The CDR3 runs 15 residues. The germline V gene has CDR1 LGHNA and CDR2 YNFKEQ. The germline V and J ends were trimmed by 1 base and 3 bases, with 13 bases remaining between them. CDR3 bases: TGTGCCAGCAGCCAAGGGGTGGGAGACGTCTACGAGCAGTACTTC. Amino acids: CASSQGVGDVYEQYF.

This clone was seen a few times. This sequence joins TRBV7-9 and TRBJ2-7; D could derive from TRBD1 or TRBD2 (5 bases each). CDR1 and CDR2 (germline): SEHNR, FQNEAQ (reference sequence). The CDR3 totals 12 residues. The V gene lost 5 bases and the J gene lost 3 bases, with 8 bases spanning the gap. CDR3 region: CASSPGRYEQYF. In DNA, the CDR3 is TGTGCCAGCAGCCCGGGGCGCTACGAGCAGTACTTC.

This clone was seen a few times. The genes are TRBV7-6 and TRBJ2-7; D perhaps matches TRBD1 (5 bases). From germline, CDR1 is SGHVS and CDR2 FNYEAQ. CDR3 length: 12 amino acids. V dropped 3 bases and J dropped 6 bases, with 9 bases sitting between them. CDR3 nucleotides: TGTGCCAGCAGCTTTCAGGGTGGCGAGCAGTACTTC. It is translated as CASSFQGGEQYF.

The genes are TRBV2 and TRBJ1-5, with TRBD1 identical over 7 bases. The CDR3 extends over 16 amino acids. Looked up from germline, CDR1 is SNHLY and CDR2 is FYNNEI. J was trimmed by 2 bases and V by 6 bases; bases with no gene match: 10. CDR3 nucleotides: TGTGCCAGCAGAGCACACAGGGGCGAGGGCAATCAGCCCCAGCATTTT. Amino acids: CASRAHRGEGNQPQHF.

This clone was observed a few times. The chain is built from TRBV7-2 and TRBJ2-3; 8 nucleotides match TRBD1. The V gene end was trimmed by 3 bases and the J gene end by 5 bases; junction bases not matched to a gene: 1. Germline V gene sequence: CDR1 SGHTA, CDR2 FQGNSA. The CDR3 has 13 residues. The CDR3 nucleotides are TGTGCCAGCAGCTTCACAGGGGGAGATACGCAGTATTTT. Translating it yields CASSFTGGDTQYF.

V gene TRBV4-3 combines with J gene TRBJ2-2, with 9 bases fitting TRBD2. The CDR3 consists of 17 residues. V was clipped by 0 bases and J by 1 base; unmatched bases: 3. The germline gives CDR1 LGHNA, CDR2 YSLEER. CDR3 DNA: TGCGCCAGCAGCCAAGATCTAGCGGGGCAGAACACCGGGGAGCTGTTTTTT. Amino acids: CASSQDLAGQNTGELFF.